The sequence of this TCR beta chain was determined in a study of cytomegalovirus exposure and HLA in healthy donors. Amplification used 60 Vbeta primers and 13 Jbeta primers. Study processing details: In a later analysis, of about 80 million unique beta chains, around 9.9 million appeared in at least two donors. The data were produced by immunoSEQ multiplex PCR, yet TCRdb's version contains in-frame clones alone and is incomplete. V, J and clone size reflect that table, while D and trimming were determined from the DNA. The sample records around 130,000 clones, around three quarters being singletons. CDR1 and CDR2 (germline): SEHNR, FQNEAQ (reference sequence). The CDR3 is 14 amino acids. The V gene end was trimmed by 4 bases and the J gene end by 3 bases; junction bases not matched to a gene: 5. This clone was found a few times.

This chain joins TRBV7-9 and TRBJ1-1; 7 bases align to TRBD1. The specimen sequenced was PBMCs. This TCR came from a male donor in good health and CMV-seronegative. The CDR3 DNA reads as TGTGCCAGCAGCTCGTCAACAGGGGACACTGAAGCTTTCTTT. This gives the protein CASSSSTGDTEAFF.